This T cell receptor beta chain was profiled in a study of blood T cell repertoires in COVID-19 (TCRdb year 2020). About the study as a whole: The collaborator samples originated in the United States, Italy and Spain and spanned the acute and convalescent phases of COVID-19. The repertoires were released in a freely available public database meant as a resource for research on the immune response to SARS-CoV-2. Where HLA class I and class II types were available, the types were taken from metadata supplied by the sample provider, not from assay-based typing. The prospective study material was composed of cDNA or gDNA derived from T cells, B-cell-depleted T cells, or PBMCs. Deeply sampled blood TCRbeta repertoires from subjects exposed to, actively infected with, or recovered from COVID-19 were included in the dataset. Nearly every sample came with metadata listing a de-identified subject ID, COVID-19 status, age in years and sex. The samples were drawn from two sources: the first 160 participants of the ongoing ImmuneRACE study, and approximately 1,300 subjects contributed by 6 global collaborators.

As for this clone: Its antigen target is currently unknown. No base qualities exist here, and no much larger clone lies one base off it.

Summary of the overall study and its limitations: The amount of clinical and demographic metadata varied by source and participant and was provided uncurated.

The junction shows trimming of 3 bases on V and 9 bases on J, and the gene matches do not reach 12 bases of it. CDR1 is given as SGHRS and CDR2 as YFSETQ, both from the germline V gene. The CDR3, from cysteine to phenylalanine, totals 16 residues. The read is trimmed to its CDR3 DNA, 48 bases read in frame from base 1. The immunoSEQ Assay, a bias-controlled multiplex PCR, was used to amplify TCRbeta CDR3 regions from genomic DNA. Under the source paper's analysis protocol: Nucleated cell counts per sample were estimated from amplification of reference gene primers within the assay. To quantify the absolute abundance of each unique TCRbeta CDR3 rearrangement, sequence reads were collapsed and filtered. For each sample, productive Simpson clonality was calculated as the square root of Simpson's diversity index over productive rearrangements. The table comes from immuneACCESS by way of TCRdb, which keeps in-frame sequences with V and J called. Part of the clones is missing from these tables; in studies checked, under half for an unresolved V gene and the rest for unknown reasons. V and J calls and clone size come straight from that table; D and trimming were deduced from the DNA. This sample gives about 180,000 clones in total; 80% to 85% of them show up just once. About 7% of the sample lies in the top ten.

One collaborating source in Seattle enrolled patients during active infection and followed them longitudinally through the course of disease. Each collaborating institution followed its own protocols to collect whole blood in K2EDTA tubes. For TCRbeta analysis, collaborator samples were shipped as frozen whole blood, as isolated PBMCs, or as DNA extracted from either sample type. Material: peripheral blood. The sequence joins TRBV5-1 to TRBJ2-1; 10 middle bases align to TRBD1. This TCR came from a woman in her thirties or forties with COVID-19, enrolled during active disease. This receptor has the CDR3 CASSSPQDRGDREQFF. The DNA reads as follows: TGCGCCAGCAGCTCCCCCCAGGACAGGGGGGATCGTGAGCAGTTCTTC.